Presented here are 12 T cell receptor beta chains from one specimen sequenced in a study of T-cell reconstitution after alpha-beta-depleted transplantation in children. Preparation of the TCRbeta library involved a method that used unique molecular identifiers. Via MiXCR, TCRdb re-called the PCR reads, giving one row per CDR3 protein. In the table there are approximately 93,000 distinct CDR3 sequences, 7.5% to 9.5% of which are singletons. This sample comprised PBMCs from the stem cell graft donor, obtained from the stem cell graft. The receptors derive from a human donor who donated a stem cell graft to a child with congenital amegakaryocytic thrombocytopenia.

There are many counts of this clonotype. This sequence joins TRBV10-3 and TRBJ2-5, with D possibly being TRBD1 (6 bases). V lost 3 bases, J lost 0 bases, and 11 bases lay in between. Germline CDR1 ENHRY, CDR2 SYGVKD. This CDR3 has 15 residues. The CDR3 reads CAISEGGVNQETQYF. CDR3 nucleotides: TGTGCCATCAGTGAAGGGGGTGTAAACCAAGAGACCCAGTACTTC.

This clonotype appeared many times. The chain links TRBV6-2 or TRBV6-3 to TRBJ2-7; TRBD1 is a possible D gene (5 bases). The V end was cut by 4 bases, the J end by 3 bases, with 7 bases between. CDR1 is MNHEY and CDR2 is SVGEGT in the germline V gene. This CDR3 contains 12 residues. The CDR3 DNA reads TGTGCCAGCAGTTGGACAATCTACGAGCAGTACTTC. Protein sequence: CASSWTIYEQYF.

Ten or more counts support this clonotype. This chain joins TRBV6-5 and TRBJ2-3; no definite D call. This CDR3 has 14 residues. Trimming took off 2 bases at V and 5 bases at J, with 11 bases between the two ends. Germline V gives CDR1 MNHEY, CDR2 SVGAGI. The CDR3 sequence is CASSYGSTQDTQYF. In DNA form, the CDR3 reads TGTGCCAGCAGTTACGGCTCGACACAAGATACGCAGTATTTT.

This chain joins TRBV4-1 and TRBJ2-3, with D uncertain. Trimming pared 0 bases from V and 1 base from J, leaving 11 bases between. Germline assignment: CDR1 MGHRA and CDR2 YSYEKL. The CDR3 totals 16 residues. For the CDR3, the DNA is TGCGCCAGCAGCCAAGATCGGACCTCCCGCACAGATACGCAGTATTTT. Translating it yields CASSQDRTSRTDTQYF.

Concerning this clonotype: A much bigger clone sits one base away, suggesting this may be a read error. The V and J genes are TRBV3-1 and TRBJ1-1; D remains unclear. The CDR3 has 14 amino acids. The V gene's germline CDR1 is LGHDT and CDR2 YNNKEL (reference sequence). CDR3 amino acids: CASSQESENTAAFF. CDR3 sequence (DNA): TGTGCCAGCAGCCAAGAATCGGAGAACACTGCAGCTTTCTTT.

This clonotype was recorded at least ten times. The CDR3 sequence is CASSSVTGFDTQYF. For the CDR3, the DNA is TGTGCCAGCAGTTCCGTGACCGGGTTCGATACGCAGTATTTT. This chain connects TRBV11-2 to TRBJ2-3; D gene unclear. V lost 6 bases to trimming and J lost 6 bases, with 16 bases between them. This CDR3 has 14 amino acids. Germline lookup yields CDR1 SGHAT and CDR2 FQNNGV.

This clonotype was recorded many times. This rearrangement joins TRBV12-3 or TRBV12-4 to TRBJ2-2; D is unclear. V was cut by 5 bases and J by 4 bases, with 17 bases left in between. The CDR3 is 16 amino acids. The DNA for the CDR3 is TGTGCCAGCAGTACCTACGACGGAGAAACCACCGGGGAGCTGTTTTTT. Translation gives CASSTYDGETTGELFF.

The table lists this clonotype with many counts. The J gene is TRBJ2-7, the V gene TRBV5-1, with D hard to call. Germline V gene data show CDR1 as SGHRS and CDR2 as YFSETQ. V was clipped by 0 bases and J by 2 bases, with 6 bases between them. CDR3 size: 13 residues. CDR3 sequence: CASSLDSPYEQYF. The DNA of the CDR3 is TGCGCCAGCAGCTTGGACAGCCCCTACGAGCAGTACTTC. The whole variable domain, remainder taken from reference TRBV5-1 and TRBJ2-7, is KAGVTQTPRYLIKTRGQQVTLSCSPISGHRSVSWYQQTPGQGLQFLFEYFSETQRNKGNFPGRFSGRQFSNSRSEMNVSTLELGDSALYLCASSLDSPYEQYFGPGTRLTVT.

The sample holds a few counts of this clonotype. A read error is possible here, since a much larger clone lies one base away. This chain links TRBV20-1 with TRBJ2-6, with 8 bases fitting TRBD2. The CDR3 has 16 residues. In germline, CDR1 is DFQATT, CDR2 SNEGSKA (reference sequence). For the CDR3, the DNA is TGCAGTGCTAGCGGCGGGGGGAGCTCTGGGGCCAACGGCCTGACTTTC. Amino acid sequence: CSASGGGSSGANGLTF.

The chain uses TRBV12-3 or TRBV12-4 and TRBJ1-2, with D possibly being TRBD1 (6 bases). CDR3 length equals 15 residues. The germline V and J ends were trimmed by 1 base and 6 bases, with 15 bases remaining between them. The CDR3 loop reads CASSLVYREENGYTF. The CDR3 DNA follows: TGTGCCAGCAGTTTAGTTTACAGGGAAGAGAATGGCTACACCTTC.

This clonotype appeared many times. The chain carries TRBV12-3 or TRBV12-4 and TRBJ1-5; tentatively, D is TRBD1 (6 bases). Deletions cut 6 bases from V and 4 bases from J, with 16 bases between. The CDR3 covers 15 residues. As DNA, the CDR3 is TGTGCCAGCAGCCCCGGGGGGGCCGCTAATCAGCCCCAGCATTTT. Its protein is CASSPGGAANQPQHF.

This clonotype was found many times. The J gene is TRBJ1-2, the V gene TRBV5-1, with TRBD1 matching over 10 bases. This CDR3 contains 15 residues. Trimming took 0 bases from V and 8 from J; bases not matched to a gene: 7. Germline loops: CDR1 SGHRS, CDR2 YFSETQ. Here the CDR3 DNA reads TGCGCCAGCAGCTTGGGCGGGACAGGGGCGAAAGGCTACACCTTC. This encodes CASSLGGTGAKGYTF.